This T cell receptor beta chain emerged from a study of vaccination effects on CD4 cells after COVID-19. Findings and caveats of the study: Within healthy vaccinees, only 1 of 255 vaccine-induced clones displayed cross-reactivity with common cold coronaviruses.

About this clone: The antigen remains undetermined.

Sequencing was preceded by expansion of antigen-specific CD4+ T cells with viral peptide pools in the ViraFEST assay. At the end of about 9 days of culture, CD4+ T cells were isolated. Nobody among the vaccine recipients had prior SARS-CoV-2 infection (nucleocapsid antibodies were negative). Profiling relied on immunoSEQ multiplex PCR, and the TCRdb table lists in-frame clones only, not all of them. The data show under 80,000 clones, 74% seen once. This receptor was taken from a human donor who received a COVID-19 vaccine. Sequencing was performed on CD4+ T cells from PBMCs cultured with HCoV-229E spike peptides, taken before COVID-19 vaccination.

This CDR3 reads CASSSSGASSYNEQFF. The DNA for the CDR3 is TGTGCCAGCAGCTCCTCTGGCGCGAGCTCCTACAATGAGCAGTTCTTC. The rearrangement links TRBV7-3 to TRBJ2-1; no clear D gene. CDR3 length: 16 residues. V dropped 4 bases and J dropped 0 bases, with 13 bases sitting between them. CDR1 and CDR2 (germline): SGHTA, FQGTGA.